Listed below are T cell receptor beta chains from one sample, sequenced in a study of cytotoxic CD8 clonotypes in ibrutinib-treated CLL. Libraries were prepared by immunoSEQ multiplex PCR; TCRdb keeps only in-frame clonotypes and omits some of them. The table lists about 200,000 clones, just over 70% of them singletons. The sample in question was PBMCs, obtained after 12 months of ibrutinib treatment. The receptors originated from a human donor with chronic lymphocytic leukemia. Each CDR3 is given with its conserved first and last residue. The D gene is left open where the match is weak. Expanded clones are given a class, and other clones once, few, many or no size at all.

abundance | j_gene | v_gene | d_gene | CDR3aa | CDR3nt
few | TRBJ1-2 | TRBV7-2 | . | CASSLSSGYTF | TGTGCCAGCAGCTTATCGAGCGGCTACACCTTC
. | TRBJ2-7 | TRBV5-1 | . | CASSLSVFSEQYF | TGCGCCAGCAGCTTGTCGGTGTTTAGCGAGCAGTACTTC
. | TRBJ2-1 | TRBV13 | . | CASSLTLGEQFF | TGTGCCAGCAGCTTGACGTTGGGTGAGCAGTTCTTC
. | TRBJ1-1 | TRBV19 | . | CASSPRANTEAFF | TGTGCCAGTAGTCCCAGGGCGAACACTGAAGCTTTCTTT
. | TRBJ2-1 | TRBV4-2 | TRBD2 | CASSQQGPAGTSHNEQFF | TGTGCCAGCAGCCAACAGGGGCCAGCCGGGACTAGTCACAATGAGCAGTTCTTC
. | TRBJ2-1 | TRBV18 | TRBD1 | CATDRGYNEQFF | TGTGCCACCGACAGGGGCTACAATGAGCAGTTCTTC
. | TRBJ1-5 | TRBV10-3 | TRBD1 | CAISAGTGEQPQHF | TGTGCCATCAGCGCAGGGACAGGGGAGCAGCCCCAGCATTTT
. | TRBJ1-3 | TRBV7-8 | . | CASSQRGNTIYF | TGTGCCAGCAGCCAGCGGGGAAACACCATATATTTT
. | TRBJ2-7 | TRBV14 | . | CASSRPGGGTYEQYF | TGTGCCAGCAGCCGCCCCGGAGGGGGTACCTACGAGCAGTACTTC
. | TRBJ2-3 | TRBV5-1 | TRBD2 | CASSLDAGVVLNTQYF | TGCGCCAGCAGCTTGGATGCGGGGGTCGTTCTTAATACGCAGTATTTT
. | TRBJ1-4 | TRBV23-1 | . | CASTYRVETNEKLFF | TGCGCCAGCACATACAGGGTCGAGACTAATGAAAAACTGTTTTTT
few | TRBJ1-2 | TRBV9 | TRBD1 | CASSGFRTGLGYTF | TGTGCCAGCAGCGGCTTCAGGACAGGGTTAGGCTACACCTTC
. | TRBJ2-1 | TRBV5-6 | TRBD1 | CASSPRTGRNNEQFF | TGTGCCAGCAGCCCCCGGACAGGGAGGAACAATGAGCAGTTCTTC
few | TRBJ1-5 | TRBV30 | . | CAWSLTASNQPQHF | TGTGCCTGGAGTCTGACAGCCAGCAATCAGCCCCAGCATTTT
. | TRBJ2-5 | TRBV30 | TRBD2 | CAWSVTSGETQYF | TGTGCCTGGAGTGTGACTAGCGGAGAGACCCAGTACTTC
once | TRBJ2-1 | TRBV5-4 | TRBD2 | CASTETSGISREQFF | TGTGCCAGCACTGAGACTAGCGGGATAAGTCGTGAGCAGTTCTTC